This T cell receptor (beta chain) was profiled in a study of shared T cell receptors in the human thymus. Libraries were prepared by immunoSEQ multiplex PCR; TCRdb keeps only in-frame clonotypes and omits some of them. The repertoire has just under 550,000 clones, around 78% of them found once; the top ten carry roughly 0.013%. The V gene's germline CDR1 is SGHDT and CDR2 YYEEEE. The CDR3 loop spans 15 amino acids. V gave up 1 base and J gave up 7 bases, with 18 bases separating them. These sequences were also reported in another study, on human thymus T cells. In that study: Samples came from healthy Finnish infants during open corrective cardiac surgery. What appeared biased in thymic and blood repertoires was the usage of V and J genes. Highly overlapping thymic repertoires among unrelated individuals were reported in related research.

The sequence was obtained from a boy less than two years old with a congenital heart defect. This chain joins TRBV5-6 and TRBJ2-7, with D uncertain. Sample: thymocytes. CDR3 in DNA: TGTGCCAGCAGCTTGAATGGGTCCCTCTCAGGAGAGCAGTACTTC. As protein: CASSLNGSLSGEQYF.